The 23 T cell receptor beta chains in this list originate from one sample, sequenced in a study of T cell repertoires in cytomegalovirus infection. Their target antigens are unknown. MiXCR, run by TCRdb on the reads, gives a single entry per CDR3 protein. Of about 330,000 distinct CDR3 sequences listed, roughly 34% are singletons. Specimen: cultured PBMCs, collected from culture after CMV antigen stimulation. The receptors originated from a human donor in good health (CMV status not recorded). Some clones in this sample may be carry-over from other donors' samples.

The chain links TRBV29-1 to TRBJ2-7; D is ambiguous. CDR1 is SQVTM and CDR2 is ANQGSEA in the germline V gene. The CDR3 has 11 residues. V dropped 6 bases and J dropped 3 bases, with 9 bases sitting between them. The CDR3 nucleotides read TGCAGCGTCAATGACAACTACGAGCAGTACGTC. The encoded protein is CSVNDNYEQYV.

This rearrangement joins TRBV6-1 to TRBJ1-5; no clear D. V was cut by 3 bases and J by 3 bases, with 9 bases left in between. CDR1 MNHNS and CDR2 SASEGT come from the germline V gene. This CDR3 comprises 14 residues. Here the CDR3 DNA reads TGTGCCAGCAGTGACCGGGCCTACAATCAGCCCCAGCATTTT. Encoded protein: CASSDRAYNQPQHF.

This clonotype is a singleton in its sample. The V gene is TRBV27, the J gene TRBJ2-2; no clear D. Germline loops: CDR1 MNHEY, CDR2 SMNVEV (reference sequence). The CDR3 spans 13 residues. V lost 6 bases and J 0 bases, leaving 5 bases between the germline ends. The CDR3 here is CASRTSNTGELFF. The CDR3 coding sequence is TGTGCCAGCAGGACTTCGAACACCGGGGAGCTGTTTTTT.

V is TRBV7-2 and J is TRBJ2-7, with D perhaps matching TRBD2 (6 bases). Germline values: CDR1 SGHTA, CDR2 FQGNSA. This CDR3 has 14 amino acids. V was shortened by 1 base and J by 5 bases, with 12 bases between the two germline ends. CDR3 residues: CASSLGGGINEQYF. The CDR3 nucleotides read TGTGCCAGCAGCTTAGGTGGGGGGATAAACGAGCAGTACTTC.

The chain employs TRBV3-1 and TRBJ2-7, with 7 bases fitting TRBD2. Unmatched junction bases numbered 7, after V lost 4 bases and J lost 4 bases. Germline V CDR1 and CDR2: LGHDT, YNNKEL (reference sequence). CDR3 length equals 14 residues. The chain's CDR3 is CASSLLGRVYEQYV. For the CDR3, the DNA is TGTGCCAGCAGCCTCCTTGGGAGGGTGTACGAGCAGTACGTC.

J is TRBJ2-2 and V is TRBV7-9; possible D gene TRBD1, 5 bases. The V gene's germline CDR1 is SEHNR and CDR2 FQNEAQ (reference sequence). The ends were cut back, 5 bases at V and 2 bases at J, with 12 bases in the middle. The CDR3 is 15 residues long. CDR3 protein: CASSHPRENTGELFF. The CDR3 coding sequence is TGTGCCAGCAGCCACCCCAGGGAAAACACCGGGGAGCTGTTTTTT.

V usage is TRBV19 and J usage is TRBJ1-4, with D perhaps matching TRBD1 (5 bases). V lost 3 bases and J 2 bases, leaving 10 bases between the germline ends. The CDR3 sequence is 15 residues long. CDR1 LNHDA and CDR2 SQIVND come from the germline V gene (reference sequence). CDR3 sequence reads: CASSIRGETNEKLFF. The DNA for the CDR3 is TGTGCCAGTAGTATCCGAGGGGAGACTAATGAAAAACTGTTTTTT.

The rearrangement joins TRBV10-3 to TRBJ1-2; D is possibly TRBD1 (5 bases). Germline V gene data show CDR1 as ENHRY and CDR2 as SYGVKD. Trimming pared 2 bases from V and 4 bases from J, leaving 17 bases between. CDR3 size: 16 residues. The CDR3 reads CAISEPGPRLFYGYTF. The CDR3 bases are TGTGCCATCAGTGAGCCGGGACCGAGACTTTTCTATGGCTACACCTTC.

This clonotype came up once. This sequence joins TRBV6-1 and TRBJ2-3; 10 positions match TRBD2. Looked up from germline, CDR1 is MNHNS and CDR2 is SASEGT. V was pared by 9 bases and J by 4 bases, with 16 bases of the junction left unmatched. The CDR3 has 17 amino acids. CDR3 region: CASNLGSSGSGADTQYF. For the CDR3, the DNA is TGTGCCAGTAACCTAGGGTCTAGCGGGAGTGGGGCAGATACGCAGTATTTT.

This clonotype has ten or more counts. The chain recombines TRBV6-1 with TRBJ2-7; TRBD2 aligns across 12 bases. Trimming at V came to 5 bases and at J to 3 bases, leaving 5 bases not matched to a gene. Per the germline V gene, CDR1 is MNHNS and CDR2 is SASEGT. The CDR3 extends over 15 amino acids. CDR3 bases: TGTGCCAGCAGTTTCGGACTAGCGGGATTCTACGAGCAGTACTTC. It specifies CASSFGLAGFYEQYF.

CDR3 nucleotides: TGTGCCAGCAGCTACCGGGACAGGAGGCGAGAGACCCAGTACTTC. It codes for CASSYRDRRRETQYF. The chain carries TRBV13 and TRBJ2-5; TRBD1 matches 8 bases. The ends lost 4 bases at V and 4 bases at J; junction bases unmatched: 8. CDR1 and CDR2 from the germline V gene are PRHDT and FYEKMQ (reference sequence). This CDR3 comprises 15 residues.

The CDR3: CASSAVAGGPGEQFF. The CDR3 DNA reads TGTGCCAGCAGTGCGGTAGCGGGAGGGCCTGGTGAGCAGTTCTTC. The chain joins TRBV6-1 to TRBJ2-1; 11 nucleotides agree with TRBD2. The CDR3 length is 15 residues. Trimming removed 4 bases from V and 9 bases from J; junction bases left unmatched: 8. Germline CDR1 is MNHNS and CDR2 is SASEGT.

This clonotype came up many times. V usage is TRBV7-2 and J usage is TRBJ2-4; weak D call: TRBD1 (5 bases). Deletions cut 2 bases from V and 0 bases from J, with 11 bases between. The germline CDR1 and CDR2 sequences are SGHTA and FQGNSA. This CDR3 is 16 amino acids long. CDR3 sequence (DNA): TGTGCCAGCAGCTTATGGTCAGGGCTAGCCAAAAACATTCAGTACTTC. It specifies CASSLWSGLAKNIQYF.

V usage is TRBV7-9 and J usage is TRBJ2-7, with 11 bases identical to TRBD2. The CDR3 spans 15 residues. Trimming took 8 bases from V and 4 from J; bases not matched to a gene: 10. Germline V gene sequence: CDR1 SEHNR, CDR2 FQNEAQ (reference sequence). CDR3 DNA sequence: TGTGCCAGCGGATTAGCGGGAGGGCCACATTACGAGCAGTACTTC. It translates to CASGLAGGPHYEQYF.

The gene calls are TRBV7-2 and TRBJ1-4; D is unresolved. V was pared by 5 bases and J by 0 bases, with 13 bases between. CDR1 SGHTA and CDR2 FQGNSA come from the germline V gene. This CDR3 is built from 16 residues. For the CDR3, the DNA is TGTGCCAGCAGCCGAACAGCGATTGCAACTAATGAAAAACTGTTTTTT. Translation: CASSRTAIATNEKLFF.

The J gene is TRBJ2-3, the V gene TRBV6-2 or TRBV6-3; 10 bases are a match to TRBD2. After removal of 1 base from V and 6 bases from J, the junction contained 4 bases not matched to a gene. Germline V gene data show CDR1 as MNHEY and CDR2 as SVGEGT. The CDR3 covers 15 residues. This CDR3 reads CASSYYLAGEDTQYF. In nucleotides, the CDR3 is TGTGCCAGCAGTTACTATCTAGCGGGAGAGGATACGCAGTATTTT.

This clonotype was seen a handful of times. The chain is built from TRBV7-2 and TRBJ1-4; 7 bases map to TRBD1. CDR1 SGHTA and CDR2 FQGNSA come from the germline V gene. V gave up 5 bases and J gave up 7 bases; unmatched junction bases: 10. The CDR3 extends over 15 amino acids. The CDR3 region is CASSRSTDRREKLFF. In DNA form, the CDR3 reads TGTGCCAGCAGCCGGTCTACGGACAGGCGTGAAAAACTGTTTTTT.

This clonotype was picked up a small number of times. The rearrangement joins TRBV12-3 or TRBV12-4 to TRBJ2-2, with 8 bases that match TRBD2. CDR3 size: 15 residues. V trimming: 6 bases; J trimming: 4 bases; junction bases outside the gene matches: 7. The CDR3 region has the DNA TGTGCCAGCAGACCTAGCGGGTCCAGCACCGGGGAGCTGTTTTTT. Translating gives CASRPSGSSTGELFF.

This clonotype showed up just a few times. J is TRBJ2-1 and V is TRBV10-3; 12 bases match TRBD2. The CDR3 covers 15 residues. Per germline, CDR1 ENHRY and CDR2 SYGVKD. V lost 6 bases and J lost 7; bases outside the gene matches: 7. The DNA of the CDR3 is TGTGCCATCAGGACTACTAGCGGGAGGTTAAATGAGCAGTTCTTC. Amino acids: CAIRTTSGRLNEQFF.

This clonotype was counted between two and nine times. The chain has TRBV7-6 and TRBJ2-3; D may correspond to TRBD1 or TRBD2 (5 bases each). The CDR3 consists of 15 residues. Trimming took off 5 bases at V and 3 bases at J, with 15 bases between the two ends. Germline V lookup: CDR1 SGHVS, CDR2 FNYEAQ. Here the CDR3 DNA reads TGTGCCAGCAGCCAGGGCGGTTCGGGGACAGATACGCAGTATTTT. Protein product: CASSQGGSGTDTQYF.

Regarding this clonotype: Relative to the germline gene, one junction end is altered; a read error may explain this. The chain uses TRBV7-2 and TRBJ2-1; 12 bases match TRBD2. This CDR3 is 18 amino acids long. Germline V gene data show CDR1 as SGHTA and CDR2 as FQGNSA. Here the CDR3 reads CASSQAQTSGRLSNEQFF. DNA of the CDR3: TGTGCTAGCAGCCAAGCCCAAACTAGCGGGAGGTTGTCAAATGAGCAGTTCTTC.

This chain links TRBV27 with TRBJ2-2, with D perhaps TRBD2 (6 bases). Trimming removed 7 bases from V and 8 bases from J, with 11 bases in between. Germline-derived CDR1 and CDR2 are MNHEY and SMNVEV (reference sequence). CDR3 length: 12 residues. CDR3 in amino acids: CASTPGGGELFF. DNA for the CDR3: TGTGCCAGCACCCCTGGGGGGGGGGAGCTGTTTTTT.

As regards this clonotype: One junction end does not reproduce the germline sequence, and a read error may be involved. The chain has TRBV5-6 and TRBJ2-1, with D possibly TRBD1 on 5 matching bases. CDR3 size: 14 residues. Per germline, CDR1 SGHDT and CDR2 YYEEEE. The CDR3 DNA is TGTACCAGCAGCCCTGGGGCTGGCTACAATGAGCAGTTCTTC. The encoded protein is CTSSPGAGYNEQFF.